A selection of T cell receptor beta chains follows, all from one sample in a study of blood T cell repertoires in COVID-19. TCRdb keeps only in-frame clones here, not all; method: immunoSEQ multiplex PCR. There are a few hundred thousand clones in the sample; roughly 88% occur only once, and approximately 7% lies in the top ten. The material sequenced was peripheral blood. These receptors were collected from a woman aged 25 to 39 who had recovered from COVID-19. CDR3s include the opening cysteine and the closing phenylalanine or tryptophan. A D gene is named only where the DNA matches it firmly. Size tells how often a clone was seen (once, few, many) or the class of an expanded clone, and some rows leave it out.

-	TRBV19	once	TRBJ2-3	CATGSPTDTQYF	TGTGCCACCGGGAGCCCCACAGATACGCAGTATTTT
-	TRBV4-1	-	TRBJ1-6	CASSQPWARENSPLHF	TGCGCCAGCAGCCAGCCTTGGGCCAGGGAAAATTCACCCCTCCACTTT
TRBD1	TRBV30	-	TRBJ1-1	CAWSASTRTGGVNTEAFF	TGTGCCTGGAGTGCCTCTACTCGGACAGGGGGAGTGAACACTGAAGCTTTCTTT
TRBD1	TRBV11-3	-	TRBJ2-7	CASSSRQGDYEQYF	TGTGCCAGCAGCTCGAGACAGGGGGACTACGAGCAGTACTTC
TRBD1	TRBV18	-	TRBJ1-2	CASSPPGTGYGYTF	TGTGCCAGCTCACCCCCCGGGACAGGTTATGGCTACACCTTC
TRBD2	TRBV6-5	-	TRBJ2-3	CASSFQRGAGTDTQYF	TGTGCCAGCAGTTTTCAGCGGGGGGCGGGCACAGATACGCAGTATTTT
TRBD2	TRBV5-4	-	TRBJ2-7	CASSSSTSGGAYEQYF	TGTGCCAGCAGCTCCTCTACTAGCGGGGGTGCCTACGAGCAGTACTTC
-	TRBV12-3/TRBV12-4	-	TRBJ1-6	CASSFGSSPLHF	TGTGCCAGCAGTTTTGGGAGTTCACCCCTCCACTTT
TRBD1	TRBV12-3/TRBV12-4	-	TRBJ1-2	CASDRGNAGGYTF	TGTGCCAGCGACAGGGGGAATGCGGGTGGCTACACCTTC
-	TRBV2	-	TRBJ1-2	CASGPLGYGYTF	TGTGCCAGCGGGCCACTCGGCTATGGCTACACCTTC
-	TRBV11-2	once	TRBJ2-5	CASSYRTVQETQYF	TGTGCCAGCAGCTACCGGACAGTCCAAGAGACCCAGTACTTC
-	TRBV7-8	-	TRBJ1-2	CASSHTVQGRLYGYTF	TGTGCCAGCAGCCACACGGTTCAGGGGAGACTGTATGGCTACACCTTC
-	TRBV28	-	TRBJ2-2	CASSPSSAGELFF	TGTGCCAGCAGCCCATCTAGCGCCGGGGAGCTGTTTTTT
TRBD2	TRBV4-1	-	TRBJ2-1	CASSRLTSGSYNEQFF	TGCGCCAGCAGCCGTTTGACTAGCGGATCCTACAATGAGCAGTTCTTC
TRBD1	TRBV29-1	-	TRBJ1-1	CSVNKDAGGVWTEAFF	TGCAGCGTTAATAAGGACGCAGGGGGCGTGTGGACTGAAGCTTTCTTT
-	TRBV4-2	-	TRBJ1-6	CASSQGSDSPLHF	TGTGCCAGCAGCCAAGGGAGTGATTCACCCCTCCACTTT
TRBD1	TRBV28	-	TRBJ2-3	CASSEQGAIADTQYF	TGTGCCAGCAGTGAACAGGGGGCTATCGCAGATACGCAGTATTTT
TRBD1	TRBV28	-	TRBJ2-7	CASTKTGGRVYEQYF	TGTGCCAGCACAAAAACAGGGGGTCGTGTATACGAGCAGTACTTC
TRBD2	TRBV7-3	once	TRBJ2-3	CASSPLAGHTQYF	TGTGCCAGCAGCCCCTTAGCGGGGCATACGCAGTATTTT
TRBD2	TRBV18	-	TRBJ2-7	CASSLTSAGSYEQYF	TGTGCCAGCTCCCTCACTAGCGCGGGTTCCTACGAGCAGTACTTC
TRBD1	TRBV10-3	-	TRBJ2-3	CAISEGTGLGSTDTQYF	TGTGCCATCAGTGAGGGGACAGGGCTGGGGAGCACAGATACGCAGTATTTT
-	TRBV6-6	few	TRBJ1-5	CASMRQYSNQPQHF	TGTGCCAGCATGAGGCAGTACAGCAATCAGCCCCAGCATTTT
TRBD1	TRBV19	-	TRBJ1-6	CASSPLRTGGSSPLHF	TGTGCCAGTAGTCCCCTCCGGACAGGGGGGAGTTCACCCCTCCACTTT
-	TRBV18	-	TRBJ1-5	CASSPADIDQPQHF	TGTGCCAGCTCACCAGCGGACATAGATCAGCCCCAGCATTTT
TRBD1	TRBV2	-	TRBJ2-7	CASSIDRGNDEQYF	TGTGCCAGCAGTATAGACAGGGGCAACGACGAGCAGTACTTC
-	TRBV5-5	once	TRBJ1-6	CASSTPQNDNSPLHF	TGTGCCAGCAGCACCCCCCAGAACGATAATTCACCCCTCCACTTT
TRBD1	TRBV28	-	TRBJ1-1	CASSLAGGHTEAFF	TGTGCCAGCAGTTTGGCAGGGGGCCACACTGAAGCTTTCTTT
-	TRBV28	-	TRBJ1-5	CASSLEFDLWGGSNQPQHF	TGTGCCAGCAGTTTAGAATTCGATTTATGGGGAGGGAGCAATCAGCCCCAGCATTTT
TRBD2	TRBV30	-	TRBJ2-2	CAWSRILAGVRGGELFF	TGTGCCTGGAGTAGGATCCTAGCGGGGGTCCGGGGCGGGGAGCTGTTTTTT
-	TRBV30	-	TRBJ1-4	CAWSTPTGSDEKLFF	TGTGCCTGGAGTACACCGACAGGATCAGATGAAAAACTGTTTTTT
TRBD2	TRBV3-1/TRBV3-2	few	TRBJ2-3	CASSHLEGLARSDTQYF	TGTGCCAGCAGCCACCTCGAGGGACTAGCTCGTTCAGATACGCAGTATTTT
-	TRBV3-1/TRBV3-2	-	TRBJ2-7	CASSQDVYEQYF	TGTGCCAGCAGCCAAGACGTCTACGAGCAGTACTTC
-	TRBV7-8	-	TRBJ1-6	CASSSSFNPDSPLHF	TGTGCCAGCAGCTCATCTTTCAATCCGGATTCACCCCTCCACTTT
-	TRBV7-9	-	TRBJ1-2	CASSLDSRLNYGYTF	TGTGCCAGCAGCTTAGACAGCCGCCTTAACTATGGCTACACCTTC
TRBD2	TRBV6-5	-	TRBJ2-5	CASRHGGGAETQYF	TGTGCCAGCAGGCACGGCGGGGGGGCTGAGACCCAGTACTTC
-	TRBV19	-	TRBJ2-5	CASSIRSRETQYF	TGTGCCAGTAGTATCAGAAGCAGGGAGACCCAGTACTTC
TRBD1	TRBV5-5	-	TRBJ2-5	CASSLIQGARGETQYF	TGTGCCAGCAGCCTTATACAGGGGGCTAGGGGAGAGACCCAGTACTTC
-	TRBV28	-	TRBJ1-1	CASSYGGGHLLNTEAFF	TGTGCCAGCAGTTATGGGGGAGGACATCTTCTGAACACTGAAGCTTTCTTT
-	TRBV28	-	TRBJ2-5	CASSPPLGTTQYF	TGTGCCAGCAGTCCTCCCCTAGGTACGACCCAGTACTTC
-	TRBV7-2	-	TRBJ2-1	CASSSGGRVHNEQFF	TGTGCCAGCAGCTCGGGTGGCCGGGTACACAATGAGCAGTTCTTC
TRBD1	TRBV6-5	-	TRBJ1-2	CASSSPTGSGGYTF	TGTGCCAGCAGTTCCCCGACAGGGAGCGGTGGCTACACCTTC
-	TRBV11-2	few	TRBJ2-3	CASSFAGTQYF	TGTGCCAGCAGCTTTGCGGGTACGCAGTATTTT
TRBD1	TRBV19	-	TRBJ1-1	CASGTGVNTEAFF	TGTGCCAGTGGGACAGGAGTGAACACTGAAGCTTTCTTT
TRBD1	TRBV18	-	TRBJ2-1	CASSPRQGARDEQFF	TGTGCCAGCTCACCGCGACAGGGGGCTAGAGATGAGCAGTTCTTC
TRBD1	TRBV2	-	TRBJ2-7	CASSDGRGPYEQYF	TGTGCCAGCAGTGATGGCAGGGGGCCCTACGAGCAGTACTTC
TRBD1	TRBV15	-	TRBJ2-5	CATSSLSFITGGAEETQYF	TGTGCCACCAGCAGTTTGTCTTTCATAACAGGGGGCGCGGAGGAGACCCAGTACTTC
-	TRBV4-3	-	TRBJ1-4	CASSQDSSYRNEKLFF	TGCGCCAGCAGCCAAGATTCGTCTTACAGAAATGAAAAACTGTTTTTT
-	TRBV4-3	-	TRBJ1-5	CASSQSVSQPQHF	TGCGCCAGCAGCCAATCGGTTAGCCAGCCCCAGCATTTT
-	TRBV30	-	TRBJ2-2	CAWSRPNTGELFF	TGTGCCTGGAGTCGTCCTAACACCGGGGAGCTGTTTTTT
-	TRBV2	-	TRBJ1-5	CASSGGVNQPQHF	TGTGCCAGCAGTGGCGGGGTCAATCAGCCCCAGCATTTT
-	TRBV25-1	-	TRBJ2-5	CASSELRGGGETQYF	TGTGCCAGCAGTGAATTGAGAGGGGGTGGCGAGACCCAGTACTTC
-	TRBV29-1	-	TRBJ2-1	CSVDGKEGSHNEQFF	TGCAGCGTTGATGGGAAGGAGGGGTCCCACAATGAGCAGTTCTTC
TRBD1	TRBV5-1	-	TRBJ1-1	CASSLEGATEAFF	TGCGCCAGCAGCTTGGAGGGGGCCACTGAAGCTTTCTTT
TRBD1	TRBV3-1/TRBV3-2	-	TRBJ1-4	CASSHGTDNEKLFF	TGTGCCAGCAGCCATGGGACAGATAATGAAAAACTGTTTTTT
-	TRBV28	-	TRBJ2-7	CASSPTGPYEQYF	TGTGCCAGCAGTCCTACAGGACCCTACGAGCAGTACTTC
TRBD2	TRBV25-1	-	TRBJ2-3	CASSYREGGTDTQYF	TGTGCCAGCAGTTACCGGGAGGGTGGTACAGATACGCAGTATTTT
TRBD2	TRBV27	-	TRBJ2-7	CASSLRLAGASYEQYF	TGTGCCAGCAGTTTGCGGCTAGCGGGGGCGTCCTACGAGCAGTACTTC
-	TRBV9	-	TRBJ1-5	CASSVAGEGNQPQHF	TGTGCCAGCAGCGTAGCGGGGGAGGGCAATCAGCCCCAGCATTTT
TRBD1	TRBV7-3	-	TRBJ1-2	CASSSPGGGGYTF	TGTGCCAGCAGCTCCCCAGGGGGCGGTGGCTACACCTTC